This T cell receptor beta chain originates from a study of blood T cell repertoires in COVID-19. On the study more broadly: Donors in the United States, Italy and Spain gave samples during acute or convalescent COVID-19.

The length of the CDR3 is 15 residues. Germline V gives CDR1 LGHDT, CDR2 YNNKEL (reference sequence). Trimming removed 3 bases from V and 3 bases from J; junction bases left unmatched: 3. Under the authors' procedure: Nucleated cell number was recorded as an estimate derived from reference gene primer amplification. Some clones are missing from TCRdb's copy, which holds only in-frame ones; the method was immunoSEQ multiplex PCR. V and J calls and clone size are as listed in that table; D and trimming were resolved from the DNA. The data show under 250,000 clones, 85% to 90% seen once. The rearrangement joins TRBV3-1 (or the pseudogene TRBV3-2) to TRBJ1-5; 9 nucleotides match TRBD1. This sequence was found in a man aged 50-60 years with COVID-19, enrolled during active disease. The specimen was peripheral blood. CDR3 protein: CASSQRQGVNQPQHF. CDR3 nucleotides: TGTGCCAGCAGCCAGAGACAGGGGGTCAATCAGCCCCAGCATTTT.